Each of the 19 T cell receptor beta chains below was sequenced from the same sample in a study of TIL therapy for anti-PD-1-resistant metastatic lung cancer. The immunoSEQ assay was v3. Clones were read by immunoSEQ multiplex PCR, and TCRdb kept only the in-frame ones, dropping some. This sample carries 45,000 to 60,000 clones, approximately 70% of them seen once, and the ten largest clones take about 6%. As for time point: pre-treatment sample, taken before nivolumab and TIL therapy. The tumor samples were excised metastases, mostly pleural nodules or supraclavicular lymph nodes. The sequences come from tumor tissue, collected at baseline. The receptors originated from a person between 30 and 79 years old with non-small cell lung cancer.

This rearrangement joins TRBV28 to TRBJ2-7; tentatively, D is TRBD1 (6 bases). The CDR3 length is 13 residues. Trimming took off 6 bases at V and 5 bases at J, with 14 bases between the two ends. From germline, CDR1 is MDHEN and CDR2 SYDVKM. As DNA, the CDR3 is TGTGCCAGCAGCTGGCAGGGGCCGGACGAGCAGTACTTC. Translated, it gives CASSWQGPDEQYF. Variable domain in full (rest from reference TRBV28 and TRBJ2-7): DVKVTQSSRYLVKRTGEKVFLECVQDMDHENMFWYRQDPGLGLRLIYFSYDVKMKEKGDIPEGYSVSREKKERFSLILESASTNQTSMYLCASSWQGPDEQYFGPGTRLTVT.

This chain joins TRBV6-1 and TRBJ2-5; possible D gene TRBD2, 5 bases. The CDR3 runs 15 residues. Trimming cost V 6 bases and J 4 bases, with 18 bases left between them. The germline CDR1 and CDR2 sequences are MNHNS and SASEGT. CDR3 region: CASSLAWGSGETQYF. DNA of the CDR3: TGTGCCAGCAGCCTAGCCTGGGGATCAGGAGAGACCCAGTACTTC.

This clone has more than one count but fewer than ten. This chain connects TRBV5-1 to TRBJ2-5; possibly TRBD1 for D (5 bases). The ends were cut back, 4 bases at V and 3 bases at J, with 13 bases in the middle. The CDR3 is 14 amino acids. Germline CDR1 and CDR2: SGHRS and YFSETQ. The CDR3 region has the DNA TGCGCCAGCAGCCAGCAGGGATTCGAAGAGACCCAGTACTTC. Protein sequence: CASSQQGFEETQYF.

This rearrangement joins TRBV6-1 to TRBJ1-3; D call uncertain. V lost 4 bases and J lost 11, with 0 bases in between. CDR1 MNHNS and CDR2 SASEGT come from the germline V gene. The CDR3 totals 8 residues. In DNA form, the CDR3 reads TGTGCCAGCAGTGCCATATATTTT. It yields the protein CASSAIYF.

This rearrangement joins TRBV7-9 to TRBJ1-3; tentatively, D is TRBD1 (5 bases). The V gene's germline CDR1 is SEHNR and CDR2 FQNEAQ (reference sequence). The CDR3 is 15 amino acids. V gave up 1 base and J gave up 2 bases, with 9 bases separating them. The CDR3 DNA sequence: TGTGCCAGCAGCTTAGTCGGGGGAACTGGAAACACCATATATTTT. This encodes CASSLVGGTGNTIYF.

The chain recombines TRBV6-1 with TRBJ1-3; no firm D call. Germline loops: CDR1 MNHNS, CDR2 SASEGT. V lost 7 bases to trimming and J lost 5 bases, with 6 bases between them. The CDR3 contains 11 residues. The CDR3 loop is CASKDRNTIYF. Written as DNA, the CDR3 is TGTGCCAGCAAAGACAGAAACACCATATATTTT.

The chain recombines TRBV29-1 with TRBJ1-1; D gene unclear. Germline V gives CDR1 SQVTM, CDR2 ANQGSEA. The CDR3 sequence is 13 residues long. V lost 4 bases to trimming and J lost 1 base, with 10 bases between them. The CDR3 coding sequence is TGCAGCGTTGCTGGCTGGGGGAACACTGAAGCTTTCTTT. Protein product: CSVAGWGNTEAFF.

This chain uses TRBV30 with TRBJ2-6; 10 bases agree with TRBD1. Germline CDR1 is GTSNPN and CDR2 is SVGIG (reference sequence). CDR3 length: 14 residues. Trimming cost V 4 bases and J 5 bases; bases outside gene matches: 2. CDR3 protein: CAWMGQGWANVLTF. As DNA, the CDR3 is TGTGCCTGGATGGGACAGGGGTGGGCCAACGTCCTGACTTTC. Based on the CDR3 plus reference TRBV30 and TRBJ2-6, the full variable domain is SQTIHQWPATLVQPVGSPLSLECTVEGTSNPNLYWYRQAAGRGLQLLFYSVGIGQISSEVPQNLSASRPQDRQFILSSKKLLLSDSGFYLCAWMGQGWANVLTFGAGSRLTVL.

This chain connects TRBV6-5 to TRBJ2-3; 8 nucleotides agree with TRBD2. This CDR3 has 15 amino acids. V lost 0 bases, J lost 4 bases, and 3 bases stayed unmatched. CDR1 is MNHEY, CDR2 SVGAGI, per germline. The DNA of the CDR3 is TGTGCCAGCAGTTACTCCGGAGCGGGGGCAGATACGCAGTATTTT. It encodes CASSYSGAGADTQYF.

The V and J genes are TRBV4-2 and TRBJ2-7; a possible D gene is TRBD1 (7 bases). Germline CDR1 reads LGHNA; CDR2 reads YNFKEQ. Trimming left V 1 base short and J 3 bases short, with 22 bases between. CDR3 length equals 18 residues. CDR3 loop: CASSQAPGGTSSLYEQYF. The CDR3 region has the DNA TGTGCCAGCAGCCAAGCACCAGGGGGGACGTCCAGCCTCTACGAGCAGTACTTC.

The chain is built from TRBV2 and TRBJ2-5; 7 positions match TRBD1. Trimming at V came to 4 bases and at J to 5 bases, leaving 7 bases not matched to a gene. The CDR3 runs to 14 residues. Germline V CDR1 and CDR2: SNHLY, FYNNEI. The CDR3: CASSGTGPGETQYF. Here the CDR3 DNA reads TGTGCCAGCAGTGGGACAGGTCCAGGGGAGACCCAGTACTTC.

J is TRBJ2-7 and V is TRBV19; D is undetermined. Germline assignment: CDR1 LNHDA and CDR2 SQIVND (reference sequence). V was trimmed by 6 bases and J by 0 bases, leaving 9 bases between them. CDR3 size: 13 residues. The DNA for the CDR3 is TGTGCCAGTAGGGGGATAGTCTCCTACGAGCAGTACTTC. Protein sequence: CASRGIVSYEQYF.

This chain uses TRBV10-3 with TRBJ2-3, with TRBD1 as a possible D gene (5 bases). The CDR3 extends over 12 amino acids. V lost 8 bases and J 0 bases, leaving 6 bases between the germline ends. CDR1 is ENHRY, CDR2 SYGVKD, per germline. In DNA, the CDR3 is TGTGCCATCCAGGGTAGCACAGATACGCAGTATTTT. Protein: CAIQGSTDTQYF.

The sample holds a few counts of this clone. The V call is TRBV6-1, the J call TRBJ1-3, with 9 bases lining up with TRBD1. CDR3 length equals 11 residues. Germline V gives CDR1 MNHNS, CDR2 SASEGT. V lost 4 bases and J lost 14; bases outside the gene matches: 3. CDR3 protein: CASSATGGLYF. As DNA, the CDR3 is TGTGCCAGCAGTGCTACAGGGGGCCTATATTTT.

The chain combines TRBV9 with TRBJ2-5; 7 nucleotides agree with TRBD1. The CDR3 consists of 16 residues. V lost 0 bases to trimming and J lost 1 base; unmatched junction nucleotides: 6. Germline V CDR1 and CDR2: SGDLS, YYNGEE. The CDR3 DNA reads TGTGCCAGCAGCGTAGCAGGGGGTGGTTTCCAAGAGACCCAGTACTTC. This sequence encodes CASSVAGGGFQETQYF.

The chain joins TRBV5-6 to TRBJ2-7, with D perhaps TRBD2 (5 bases). Germline-derived CDR1 and CDR2 are SGHDT and YYEEEE. V lost 1 base, J lost 3 bases, and 23 bases lay in between. This CDR3 contains 18 residues. The DNA for the CDR3 is TGTGCCAGCAGCTTGTCGGTCGCTAGCCACGTTACTCTCTACGAGCAGTACTTC. This encodes CASSLSVASHVTLYEQYF. Based on the CDR3 plus reference TRBV5-6 and TRBJ2-7, the full variable domain is DAGVTQSPTHLIKTRGQQVTLRCSPKSGHDTVSWYQQALGQGPQFIFQYYEEEERQRGNFPDRFSGHQFPNYSSELNVNALLLGDSALYLCASSLSVASHVTLYEQYFGPGTRLTVT.

This clone has only one observation. J is TRBJ2-7 and V is TRBV7-2; unclear D gene. Trimming shortened V by 2 bases and J by 3 bases, and 11 bases separated the two germline ends. This CDR3 is built from 14 residues. CDR1 and CDR2 (germline): SGHTA, FQGNSA. The CDR3 DNA reads TGTGCCAGCAGCTTAACGGAACGAAACTACGAGCAGTACTTC. Protein product: CASSLTERNYEQYF.

This clone showed up just a few times. V gene TRBV7-2 combines with J gene TRBJ2-7, with 7 bases fitting TRBD1. Looked up from germline, CDR1 is SGHTA and CDR2 is FQGNSA. After removal of 1 base from V and 0 bases from J, the junction contained 15 bases not matched to a gene. This CDR3 contains 19 residues. In DNA, the CDR3 is TGTGCCAGCAGCTTAGGGGCCACCCTCCGGGACAGAAGCTCCTACGAGCAGTACTTC. It encodes CASSLGATLRDRSSYEQYF.

This clone has more than one count but fewer than ten. The V gene is TRBV2, the J gene TRBJ1-2; weak D call: TRBD1 (5 bases). Trimming left V 5 bases short and J 4 bases short, with 14 bases between. The CDR3 consists of 14 residues. Per the germline V gene, CDR1 is SNHLY and CDR2 is FYNNEI. The CDR3 loop is CASSPQGVSYGYTF. The CDR3, as DNA: TGTGCCAGCAGTCCCCAGGGAGTAAGCTATGGCTACACCTTC. The whole variable domain, filled in from reference TRBV2 and TRBJ1-2, reads EPEVTQTPSHQVTQMGQEVILRCVPISNHLYFYWYRQILGQKVEFLVSFYNNEISEKSEIFDDQFSVERPDGSNFTLKIRSTKLEDSAMYFCASSPQGVSYGYTFGSGTRLTVV.